This T cell receptor beta chain derives from a study of shared clonotypes between healthy human individuals. Using immunoSEQ multiplex PCR, the repertoire was profiled, and TCRdb retains in-frame clones only, with some absent. The table includes around 560,000 clones, around 96% detected once. Trimming removed 8 bases from V and 6 bases from J; junction bases left unmatched: 9. CDR3 length equals 13 residues. Germline V lookup: CDR1 MNHNY, CDR2 SVGAGI (reference sequence). Study-level results: Against clonotypes common to all four donors, non-shared ones had lower generation probabilities. Rarefaction gave evidence that sorted-subset sequencing remained incomplete despite large depth. As a rule, naive subsets had a larger estimated richness than memory subsets.

About this clone: Its specificity is not known.

Naive CD8 cells lacked CD45RO and underwent positive selection for CCR7, leaving out terminally differentiated effector memory CD45RA+ cells. Nashville, Tennessee was home to all donors, who were Caucasian adults. Sequencing was carried out using naive CD8+ T cells sorted from blood. The rearrangement uses TRBV6-6 and TRBJ1-1, with TRBD1 matching over 7 bases. This receptor was taken from a woman younger than 45 in good health. The CDR3 loop is CASGLGTESEAFF. In DNA, the CDR3 is TGTGCCAGCGGACTCGGGACAGAATCTGAAGCTTTCTTT.